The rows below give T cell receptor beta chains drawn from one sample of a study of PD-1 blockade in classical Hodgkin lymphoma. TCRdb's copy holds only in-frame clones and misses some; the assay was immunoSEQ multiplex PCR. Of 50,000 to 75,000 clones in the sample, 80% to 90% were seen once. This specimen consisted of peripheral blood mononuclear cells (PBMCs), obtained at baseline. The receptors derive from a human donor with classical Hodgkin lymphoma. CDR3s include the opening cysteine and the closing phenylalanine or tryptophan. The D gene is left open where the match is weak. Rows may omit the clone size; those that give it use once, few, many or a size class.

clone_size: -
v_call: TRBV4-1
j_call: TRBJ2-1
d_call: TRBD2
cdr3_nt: TGCGCCAGCAGCCACGTAGGGACTAGCGGGGGCCCGAGCTCCTACAATGAGCAGTTCTTC
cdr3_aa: CASSHVGTSGGPSSYNEQFF

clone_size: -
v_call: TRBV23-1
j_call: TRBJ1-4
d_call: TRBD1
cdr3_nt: TGCGCCAGCAGTCAACCACCAGGGACAGGGAGGGAAAAACTGTTTTTT
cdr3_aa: CASSQPPGTGREKLFF

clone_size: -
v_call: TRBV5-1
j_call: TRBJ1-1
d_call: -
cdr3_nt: TGCGCCAGCAGCTACAGACAGGACACTGAAGCTTTCTTT
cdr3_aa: CASSYRQDTEAFF

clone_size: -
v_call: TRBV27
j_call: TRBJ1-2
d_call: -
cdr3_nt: TGTGCCAGCAGTTCTATCCGGAACGGGGATGGCTACACCTTC
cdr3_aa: CASSSIRNGDGYTF

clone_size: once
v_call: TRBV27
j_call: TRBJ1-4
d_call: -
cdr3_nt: TGTGCCAGCAACGTGGGGGGAGGTGGTGAAAAACTGTTTTTT
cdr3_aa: CASNVGGGGEKLFF

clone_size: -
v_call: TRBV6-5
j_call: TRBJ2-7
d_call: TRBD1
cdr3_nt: TGTGCCAGCAGGCTACCGGGACAGGGTATCTACGAGCAGTACTTC
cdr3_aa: CASRLPGQGIYEQYF

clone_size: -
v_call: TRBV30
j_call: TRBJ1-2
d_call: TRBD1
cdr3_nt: TGTGCCAGCCTCACCGGGACAGGGGATGGCTACACCTTC
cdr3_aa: CASLTGTGDGYTF

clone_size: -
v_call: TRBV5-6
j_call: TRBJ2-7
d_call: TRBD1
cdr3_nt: TGTGCCAGCAGCGGAAACCGGGACAGTTACGAGCAGTACTTC
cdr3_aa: CASSGNRDSYEQYF

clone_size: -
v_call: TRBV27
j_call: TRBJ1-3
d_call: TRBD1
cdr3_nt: TGTGCCAGCTGGGACAGGGGGTTTGGAAACACCATATATTTT
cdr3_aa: CASWDRGFGNTIYF

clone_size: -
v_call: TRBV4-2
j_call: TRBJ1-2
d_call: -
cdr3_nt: TGTGCCAGCAGCGGGGGGGCCAATAACTATGGCTACACCTTC
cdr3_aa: CASSGGANNYGYTF

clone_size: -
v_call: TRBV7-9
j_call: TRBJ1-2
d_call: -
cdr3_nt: TGTGCCAGCAGTTCCCAGGGCACCTACTATGGCTACACCTTC
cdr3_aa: CASSSQGTYYGYTF

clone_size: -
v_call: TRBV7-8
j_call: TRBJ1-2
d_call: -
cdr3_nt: TGTGCCAGCAGCGACACCTATGGCTACACCTTC
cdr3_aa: CASSDTYGYTF

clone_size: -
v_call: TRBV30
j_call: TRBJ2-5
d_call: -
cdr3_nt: TGTGCCTGGAGTGTAGAGAGAGCGAGAGAGACCCAGTACTTC
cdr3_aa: CAWSVERARETQYF

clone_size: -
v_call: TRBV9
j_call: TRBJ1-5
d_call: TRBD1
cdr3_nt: TGTGCCAGCAGTCACTCCGGGACAGGGATTCAGCCCCAGCATTTT
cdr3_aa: CASSHSGTGIQPQHF

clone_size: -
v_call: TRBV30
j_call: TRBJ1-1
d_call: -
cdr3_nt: TGTGCCTGGAGTGACCACCGTCCGAACACTGAAGCTTTCTTT
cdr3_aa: CAWSDHRPNTEAFF

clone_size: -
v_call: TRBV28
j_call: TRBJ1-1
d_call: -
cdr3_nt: TGTGCCAGCAGTAGGGAGCCCCCGAGGAACACTGAAGCTTTCTTT
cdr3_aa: CASSREPPRNTEAFF

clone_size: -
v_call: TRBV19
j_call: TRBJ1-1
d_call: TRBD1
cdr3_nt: TGTGCCAGTAGTATAGCCGGGACAGGGGGCACTGAAGCTTTCTTT
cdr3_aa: CASSIAGTGGTEAFF

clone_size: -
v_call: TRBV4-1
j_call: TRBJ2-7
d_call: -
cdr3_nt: TGCGCCAGCAGCCAGGGGGGAATCTACGAGCAGTACTTC
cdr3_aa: CASSQGGIYEQYF

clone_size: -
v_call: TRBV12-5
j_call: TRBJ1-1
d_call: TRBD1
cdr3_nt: TGTGCCACCGGACAGGGAGGGGGTACTGAAGCTTTCTTT
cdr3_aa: CATGQGGGTEAFF

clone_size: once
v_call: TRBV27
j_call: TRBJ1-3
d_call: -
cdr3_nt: TGTGCCAGCAGTTTATCGTGGACAAGCGGAAACACCATATATTTT
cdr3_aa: CASSLSWTSGNTIYF

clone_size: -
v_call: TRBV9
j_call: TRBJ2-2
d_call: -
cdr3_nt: TGTGCCAGCAGCGTAGGAACCGGGGAGCTGTTTTTT
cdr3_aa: CASSVGTGELFF

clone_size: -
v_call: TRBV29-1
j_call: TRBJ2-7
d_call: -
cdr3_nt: TGCAGCGTTGATAAAGGGCTCGAGCAGTACTTC
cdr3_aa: CSVDKGLEQYF

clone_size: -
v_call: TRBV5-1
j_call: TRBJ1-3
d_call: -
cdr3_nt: TGCGCCAGCAGCTTGGGGGCAGGGCAAAGCTCTGGAAACACCATATATTTT
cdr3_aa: CASSLGAGQSSGNTIYF

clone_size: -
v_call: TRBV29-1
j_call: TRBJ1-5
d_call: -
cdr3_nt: TGCAGCGTTAAACAACATGGGCGCAATCAGCCCCAGCATTTT
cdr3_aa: CSVKQHGRNQPQHF

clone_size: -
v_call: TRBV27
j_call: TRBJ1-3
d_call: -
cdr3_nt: TGTGCCAGCAGTTCTATCCCCTTTAAGGGAAACACCATATATTTT
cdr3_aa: CASSSIPFKGNTIYF

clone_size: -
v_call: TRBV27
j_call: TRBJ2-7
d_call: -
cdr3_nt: TGTGCCAGCAGCCCTAACGCGGGGTACGAGCAGTACTTC
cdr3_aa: CASSPNAGYEQYF

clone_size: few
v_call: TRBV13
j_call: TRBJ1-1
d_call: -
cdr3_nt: TGTGCCAGCAGCTTAGGCTCGAGGGTTTTGAACACTGAAGCTTTCTTT
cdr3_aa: CASSLGSRVLNTEAFF

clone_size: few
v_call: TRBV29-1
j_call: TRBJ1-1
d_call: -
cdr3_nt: TGCAGCGTTGATAGGGGGATGGACACTGAAGCTTTCTTT
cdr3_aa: CSVDRGMDTEAFF

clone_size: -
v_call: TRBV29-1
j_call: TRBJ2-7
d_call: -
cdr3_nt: TGCAGCGGGAGATCAGGGGATCCTACCTACGAGCAGTACTTC
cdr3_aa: CSGRSGDPTYEQYF

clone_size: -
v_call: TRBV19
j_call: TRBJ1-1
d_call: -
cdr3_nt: TGTGCCAGTAGCACGGACAGATTGAACACTGAAGCTTTCTTT
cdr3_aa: CASSTDRLNTEAFF

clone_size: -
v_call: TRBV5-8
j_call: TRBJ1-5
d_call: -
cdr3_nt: TGTGCCAGCACTCTCAGGGTTTCTAGCAATCAGCCCCAGCATTTT
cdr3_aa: CASTLRVSSNQPQHF

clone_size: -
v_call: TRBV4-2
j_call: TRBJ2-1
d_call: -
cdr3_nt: TGTGCCAGCAGCCAAGAATTGAGGGGCTATGAGCAGTTCTTC
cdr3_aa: CASSQELRGYEQFF

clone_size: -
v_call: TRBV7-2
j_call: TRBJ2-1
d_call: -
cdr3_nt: TGTGCCAGCAGCCAATATACTGTTAATGAGCAGTTCTTC
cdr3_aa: CASSQYTVNEQFF

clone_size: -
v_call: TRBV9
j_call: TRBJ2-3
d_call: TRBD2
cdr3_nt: TGTGCCAGCAGCGTAGCCAGCGGGGGAAACACAGATACGCAGTATTTT
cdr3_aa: CASSVASGGNTDTQYF

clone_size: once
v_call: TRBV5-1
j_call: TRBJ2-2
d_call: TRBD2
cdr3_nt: TGCGCCAGCAGCCCAACTAGCGGGGGAGAAACCGGGGAGCTGTTTTTT
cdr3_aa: CASSPTSGGETGELFF

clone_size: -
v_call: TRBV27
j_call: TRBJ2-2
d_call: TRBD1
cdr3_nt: TGTGCCAGTTCCGGGACAGGGACAACCGGGGAGCTGTTTTTT
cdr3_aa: CASSGTGTTGELFF

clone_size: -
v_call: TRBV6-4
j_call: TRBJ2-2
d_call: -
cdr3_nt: TGTGCCAGCAGTGACGCGGGGAACACCGGGGAGCTGTTTTTT
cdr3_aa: CASSDAGNTGELFF